The clone carrying this TCR beta chain was recorded a few times. Its antigen is as yet unknown. All patients were treatment-naive before thyroid surgery. The record originates from a study of metastatic and nonmetastatic thyroid tumors. CDR3 length: 15 amino acids. The trim removed 3 bases at V and 0 bases at J, leaving 2 bases unmatched. Germline CDR1 reads MNHEY; CDR2 reads SVGAGI. Using MiXCR, TCRdb re-called clones from the PCR reads. The data show roughly 15,000 clones, approximately 32% seen once. Study outcomes and limitations: Patients with malignant thyroid tumors reportedly had significantly higher TCR beta diversity than those with benign nodules, in blood and tumor.

The sequenced sample was tumor tissue. The sequence was collected from a male donor with papillary thyroid cancer or a benign thyroid nodule (not recorded which). Some clones in this sample may be carry-over from other donors' samples. V usage is TRBV6-5 and J usage is TRBJ2-7; TRBD1 aligns across 10 bases. The CDR3 DNA reads as TGTGCCAGCAGTTATAGGGACAGGGGCTCCTACGAGCAGTACTTC. Translated: CASSYRDRGSYEQYF.